The 25 T cell receptor beta chains given below trace back to one sample, sequenced in a study of cytomegalovirus exposure and HLA in healthy donors. 60 Vbeta and 13 Jbeta primers were used in PCR. Sequenced by immunoSEQ multiplex PCR; TCRdb stores in-frame clones only, minus some. The sample includes around 140,000 clones, roughly three quarters of them seen just once. Input material: PBMCs. The origin of the receptors is a female donor in good health and CMV-seronegative.

The CDR3 region has the DNA TGTGCCAGCAGCATAGGGACTTTCTACGAGCAGTACTTC. Its translation is CASSIGTFYEQYF. This rearrangement joins TRBV28 to TRBJ2-7, with D possibly matching TRBD2 (6 bases). Germline V gene sequence: CDR1 MDHEN, CDR2 SYDVKM. V gave up 6 bases and J gave up 3 bases, with 12 bases separating them. The CDR3 runs to 13 residues.

J is TRBJ1-4 and V is TRBV2, with D uncertain. The CDR3 loop spans 14 amino acids. Germline CDR1 reads SNHLY; CDR2 reads FYNNEI. Trimming took 7 bases from V and 0 from J, leaving 9 bases between them. The CDR3 DNA is TGTGCCAGCATTTATCACACAACTAATGAAAAACTGTTTTTT. Its translation: CASIYHTTNEKLFF.

The V and J genes are TRBV7-2 and TRBJ2-1; 8 positions match TRBD2. Germline assignment: CDR1 SGHTA and CDR2 FQGNSA. After removal of 6 bases from V and 13 bases from J, the junction contained 11 bases not matched to a gene. The CDR3 has 13 residues. CDR3 DNA: TGTGCCAGCAGTCCACCAACCGGGACTAGACAGTTCTTC. Translation gives CASSPPTGTRQFF.

This clone was seen once. The conserved closing phenylalanine or tryptophan is absent in this CDR3, likely reflecting a read error. Because the CDR3's place on the DNA is in doubt, the DNA is left out and the CDR3 is given as listed by TCRdb. The chain uses TRBV30 and TRBJ1-2; the listed D gene, TRBD1, was not tested against the DNA. The germline gives CDR1 GTSNPN, CDR2 SVGIG (reference sequence). The CDR3 contains 11 residues when both ends are counted. CDR3 amino acids: CAWSVQEGDSL.

This chain joins TRBV5-1 and TRBJ1-2; D remains unclear. The length of the CDR3 is 14 residues. V lost 2 bases to trimming and J lost 4 bases, with 12 bases between them. From germline, CDR1 is SGHRS and CDR2 YFSETQ. This CDR3 reads CASSLNNRVYGYTF. Here the CDR3 DNA reads TGCGCCAGCAGCTTAAACAACAGAGTCTATGGCTACACCTTC.

This chain links TRBV7-9 with TRBJ2-7, with D maybe TRBD1 (5 bases). Germline CDR1 reads SEHNR; CDR2 reads FQNEAQ (reference sequence). V lost 8 bases and J 2 bases, leaving 10 bases between the germline ends. The CDR3 length is 12 residues. The CDR3 protein is CASSDTTYEQYF. Written as DNA, the CDR3 is TGTGCCAGCTCGGACACCACCTACGAGCAGTACTTC.

The CDR3 region has the DNA TGTGCCAGCAGCGTAAGCCTCGGGACAGATTCTTTCATGAACACTGAAGCTTTCTTT. Translation gives CASSVSLGTDSFMNTEAFF. This chain joins TRBV11-3 and TRBJ1-1; 7 nucleotides align to TRBD1. CDR3 length: 19 amino acids. Per germline, CDR1 SGHNT and CDR2 YENEEA. The V and J ends lost 5 bases and 0 bases, in that order; junction bases with no gene match: 18.

This clone was counted a few times. The V call is TRBV6-6, the J call TRBJ1-5, with D uncertain. The CDR3 loop spans 13 amino acids. CDR1 and CDR2 (germline): MNHNY, SVGAGI (reference sequence). Trimming shortened V by 7 bases and J by 4 bases, and 11 bases separated the two germline ends. The CDR3 reads CASTLSGNQPQHF. The CDR3 nucleotides read TGTGCCAGCACCTTGTCAGGAAATCAGCCCCAGCATTTT.

This clone has just one count. The rearrangement uses TRBV30 and TRBJ1-5; a weak D match, TRBD1 (5 bases). This CDR3 is 13 amino acids long. Germline V gene data show CDR1 as GTSNPN and CDR2 as SVGIG (reference sequence). Trimming stripped 4 bases from V and 5 bases from J, with 12 bases between. The DNA of the CDR3 is TGTGCCTGGAACGGAGGAGGGGATCAGCCCCAGCATTTT. Its protein is CAWNGGGDQPQHF.

The V call is TRBV14, the J call TRBJ1-2, with D perhaps matching TRBD1 (6 bases). Trimming removed 4 bases from V and 2 bases from J, with 8 bases in between. Germline V gene sequence: CDR1 SGHDN, CDR2 FVKESK. The CDR3 contains 13 residues. CDR3 sequence reads: CASSLGQNYGYTF. In nucleotides, the CDR3 is TGTGCCAGCAGCCTAGGACAGAACTATGGCTACACCTTC.

This clone was seen a handful of times. The V call is TRBV6-5, the J call TRBJ2-7, with D perhaps TRBD1 (5 bases). This CDR3 spans 11 amino acids. The V and J ends lost 7 bases and 5 bases respectively, with 9 bases between them. From germline, CDR1 is MNHEY and CDR2 SVGAGI. The CDR3 region is CASTRGHEQYF. The DNA for the CDR3 is TGTGCCAGCACAAGGGGCCACGAGCAGTACTTC.

On this clone: The same CDR3 also results from other DNA sequences found in this sample. The chain recombines TRBV28 with TRBJ2-2; TRBD2 matches at 7 bases. J lost 6 bases, V lost 3 bases, and 7 bases had no gene match. The germline V gene encodes CDR1 MDHEN and CDR2 SYDVKM. This CDR3 is built from 15 residues. The DNA for the CDR3 is TGTGCCAGCAGTTTTAGAGGGAGGGGCGCCGGGGAGCTGTTTTTT. It specifies CASSFRGRGAGELFF.

The rearrangement uses TRBV5-1 and TRBJ2-7; D might be TRBD2 (5 bases). The CDR3 covers 14 residues. Trimming pared 4 bases from V and 3 bases from J, leaving 14 bases between. Germline V gene data show CDR1 as SGHRS and CDR2 as YFSETQ. Written as DNA, the CDR3 is TGCGCCAGCAGCCCCGGTATCGGAGGCTACGAGCAGTACTTC. It yields the protein CASSPGIGGYEQYF.

The V call is TRBV30, the J call TRBJ1-1; 9 positions agree with TRBD1. Trimming cost V 2 bases and J 5 bases; bases outside gene matches: 3. CDR3 size: 13 residues. The germline V gene encodes CDR1 GTSNPN and CDR2 SVGIG (reference sequence). CDR3 coding DNA: TGTGCCTGGAGTCAGGGACAGGGAACTGAAGCTTTCTTT. This codes for CAWSQGQGTEAFF. The full variable domain, rest sourced from reference TRBV30 and TRBJ1-1, is SQTIHQWPATLVQPVGSPLSLECTVEGTSNPNLYWYRQAAGRGLQLLFYSVGIGQISSEVPQNLSASRPQDRQFILSSKKLLLSDSGFYLCAWSQGQGTEAFFGQGTRLTVV.

DNA of the CDR3: TGCGCCAGCTTTGGCGGCTCCGCCGGGACTAGCGGATTCAGATCGTCCTACGAGCAGTACTTC. As protein: CASFGGSAGTSGFRSSYEQYF. V gene TRBV10-2 combines with J gene TRBJ2-7; 11 bases are shared with TRBD2. Germline V gene lookup returns CDR1 WSHSY and CDR2 SAAADI. The CDR3 contains 21 residues. J gave up 1 base and V 8 bases, and 25 bases lay outside the gene matches.

The genes are TRBV30 and TRBJ1-4; D perhaps matches TRBD1 (5 bases). Germline CDR1 GTSNPN, CDR2 SVGIG (reference sequence). Trimming took 8 bases from V and 2 from J, leaving 12 bases between them. The CDR3 covers 13 residues. CDR3 amino acids: CAATGVTNEKLFF. The DNA for the CDR3 is TGTGCCGCTACGGGGGTGACTAATGAAAAACTGTTTTTT.

The chain carries TRBV5-5 and TRBJ1-2; 7 nucleotides match TRBD1. This CDR3 comprises 14 residues. With 2 bases clipped from V and 6 bases from J, the junction kept 7 bases outside the gene matches. CDR1 is SGHKS and CDR2 is YYEKEE in the germline V gene (reference sequence). The CDR3 region is CASSFRDSLDGYTF. In nucleotides, the CDR3 is TGTGCCAGCAGCTTCCGGGACAGCCTAGATGGCTACACCTTC.

This chain links TRBV10-3 with TRBJ2-3; D is ambiguous. The CDR3 sequence is 13 residues long. Germline CDR1 and CDR2: ENHRY and SYGVKD. V lost 3 bases and J 4 bases, leaving 8 bases between the germline ends. CDR3 sequence reads: CAISEVSSDTQYF. CDR3 bases: TGTGCCATCAGTGAAGTTAGTTCAGATACGCAGTATTTT.

The chain links TRBV5-1 to TRBJ1-6, with a possible D match to TRBD1 (6 bases). Germline CDR1 SGHRS, CDR2 YFSETQ. The CDR3 sequence is 15 residues long. Trimming took off 0 bases at V and 7 bases at J, with 11 bases between the two ends. CDR3 sequence reads: CASSLDPGDNSPLHF. CDR3 DNA: TGCGCCAGCAGCTTGGATCCAGGGGACAATTCACCCCTCCACTTT. Complete variable domain (other parts from reference TRBV5-1 and TRBJ1-6): KAGVTQTPRYLIKTRGQQVTLSCSPISGHRSVSWYQQTPGQGLQFLFEYFSETQRNKGNFPGRFSGRQFSNSRSEMNVSTLELGDSALYLCASSLDPGDNSPLHFGNGTRLTVT.

The chain has TRBV4-1 and TRBJ2-3; tentative D call: TRBD2 (5 bases). Per the germline V gene, CDR1 is MGHRA and CDR2 is YSYEKL. CDR3 length: 15 amino acids. The V and J ends lost 0 bases and 3 bases respectively, with 10 bases between them. CDR3 loop: CASSQDVRGTDTQYF. DNA of the CDR3: TGCGCCAGCAGCCAAGATGTACGGGGAACAGATACGCAGTATTTT.

V is TRBV28 and J is TRBJ1-1; the D gene is possibly TRBD1 (5 bases). Germline CDR1 reads MDHEN; CDR2 reads SYDVKM. V lost 5 bases and J 8 bases, leaving 9 bases between the germline ends. This CDR3 region has 11 residues. DNA for the CDR3: TGTGCCAGCAGTGAAACAGGCGAAGCTTTCTTT. Translated: CASSETGEAFF.

The V gene is TRBV2, the J gene TRBJ1-6; D is unresolved. Per the germline V gene, CDR1 is SNHLY and CDR2 is FYNNEI. This CDR3 is 13 amino acids long. The V end was cut by 7 bases, the J end by 6 bases, with 10 bases between. CDR3 protein: CASTVLVNSPLHF. DNA for the CDR3: TGTGCCAGCACGGTTCTGGTTAATTCACCCCTCCACTTT.

A remark on this clone: One junction end does not reproduce the germline sequence, and a read error may be involved. This chain connects TRBV30 to TRBJ1-2, with a tentative D call TRBD1 (6 bases). Germline assignment: CDR1 GTSNPN and CDR2 SVGIG (reference sequence). The CDR3 covers 10 residues. For the CDR3, the DNA is TGTGCGGCGGGGGCCTATGGCTACCCCTTC. Translating gives CAAGAYGYPF. The variable domain in full, completed from reference TRBV30 and TRBJ1-2, reads SQTIHQWPATLVQPVGSPLSLECTVEGTSNPNLYWYRQAAGRGLQLLFYSVGIGQISSEVPQNLSASRPQDRQFILSSKKLLLSDSGFYLCAAGAYGYPFGSGTRLTVV.

The rearrangement uses TRBV6-6 and TRBJ2-7; a possible D gene is TRBD1 (6 bases). The CDR3 has 13 amino acids. Trimming cost V 6 bases and J 3 bases, with 12 bases left between them. Per the germline V gene, CDR1 is MNHNY and CDR2 is SVGAGI (reference sequence). The CDR3 protein is CASSYGQYYEQYF. CDR3 coding DNA: TGTGCCAGCAGCTATGGACAGTACTACGAGCAGTACTTC.

The chain is built from TRBV7-3 and TRBJ2-3; D is perhaps TRBD2 (5 bases). Trimming pared 5 bases from V and 4 bases from J, leaving 13 bases between. Germline CDR1 SGHTA, CDR2 FQGTGA. CDR3 length equals 14 residues. The CDR3 DNA follows: TGTGCCAGCAGCGCGGGCGAAAGGGCAGATACGCAGTATTTT. This encodes CASSAGERADTQYF.